These 18 T cell receptor beta chains came from one sample sequenced in a study of OX40 agonist ivuxolimab in advanced cancers. Repertoires were generated with immunoSEQ multiplex PCR, while TCRdb's copy carries only in-frame clones and drops some. This table has 50,000 to 55,000 clones, roughly nine tenths appearing once. Sequenced material: CD4+ or CD8+ T cells sorted from blood, taken in a trial of the OX40 agonist ivuxolimab. These receptor sequences come from an adult with an advanced solid tumor such as melanoma, head and neck, liver or kidney cancer.

The CDR3 sequence: CASRTGTGYEKLFF. The DNA of the CDR3 is TGCGCCAGCAGAACCGGGACAGGGTACGAAAAACTGTTTTTT. This chain connects TRBV4-1 to TRBJ1-4, with 9 bases aligning to TRBD1. Germline trimming cut 6 bases from V and 8 bases from J; bases unmatched to any gene: 7. CDR1 MGHRA and CDR2 YSYEKL come from the germline V gene. CDR3 length equals 14 residues.

This chain joins TRBV6-5 and TRBJ1-4, with TRBD1 as a possible D gene (5 bases). V was clipped by 2 bases and J by 3 bases, with 10 bases between them. Germline V gene lookup returns CDR1 MNHEY and CDR2 SVGAGI. The CDR3 sequence is 15 residues long. Here the CDR3 reads CASSYGGDANEKLFF. The CDR3, as DNA: TGTGCCAGCAGTTACGGCGGGGACGCTAATGAAAAACTGTTTTTT.

V and J are TRBV9 and TRBJ2-3; 10 bases fit TRBD2. With 7 bases clipped from V and 1 base from J, the junction kept 6 bases outside the gene matches. CDR3 length equals 15 residues. Per the germline V gene, CDR1 is SGDLS and CDR2 is YYNGEE. CDR3 DNA sequence: TGTGCCAGCGCCAACCTAGCGGGAGGCACAGATACGCAGTATTTT. Its protein is CASANLAGGTDTQYF. Drawing the rest from reference TRBV9 and TRBJ2-3, the complete variable domain is DSGVTQTPKHLITATGQRVTLRCSPRSGDLSVYWYQQSLDQGLQFLIQYYNGEERAKGNILERFSAQQFPDLHSELNLSSLELGDSALYFCASANLAGGTDTQYFGPGTRLTVL.

The chain joins TRBV7-9 to TRBJ2-3, with TRBD1 as a possible D gene (5 bases). Germline assignment: CDR1 SEHNR and CDR2 FQNEAQ (reference sequence). The CDR3 is 15 residues long. V shed 3 bases and J shed 0 bases, with 10 bases lying between them. The CDR3 DNA reads TGTGCCAGCAGCTTCGACAGTCCTAGCACAGATACGCAGTATTTT. This codes for CASSFDSPSTDTQYF.

The V call is TRBV19, the J call TRBJ1-1, with 8 nucleotides matching TRBD1. The CDR3 extends over 14 amino acids. Germline V gives CDR1 LNHDA, CDR2 SQIVND (reference sequence). The V gene end was trimmed by 4 bases and the J gene end by 0 bases; junction bases not matched to a gene: 1. CDR3 coding DNA: TGTGCCAGTAGTAAGGACAGGGTGAACACTGAAGCTTTCTTT. The encoded protein is CASSKDRVNTEAFF.

The chain uses TRBV19 and TRBJ2-2, with D possibly TRBD1 on 6 matching bases. V gave up 7 bases and J gave up 2 bases, with 8 bases separating them. The CDR3 runs to 13 residues. The germline gives CDR1 LNHDA, CDR2 SQIVND (reference sequence). The CDR3 reads CASIQGNTGELFF. The CDR3 DNA follows: TGTGCCAGTATACAGGGTAACACCGGGGAGCTGTTTTTT.

This chain connects TRBV11-2 to TRBJ2-1; 9 nucleotides agree with TRBD2. J gave up 7 bases and V 5 bases, and 15 bases lay outside the gene matches. The CDR3 runs to 17 residues. Germline-derived CDR1 and CDR2 are SGHAT and FQNNGV. This CDR3 reads CASSPVLLAGSGNEQFF. CDR3 nucleotide sequence: TGTGCCAGCAGCCCAGTTCTGCTAGCGGGAAGTGGGAATGAGCAGTTCTTC.

The chain combines TRBV5-8 with TRBJ2-1; 7 nucleotides match TRBD1. V was pared by 5 bases and J by 3 bases, with 8 bases of the junction left unmatched. Germline CDR1 is SGHTS and CDR2 is YDEGEE. CDR3 length equals 15 residues. DNA for the CDR3: TGTGCCAGCAGACTTACAGGGGTTAGCTACAATGAGCAGTTCTTC. Translation: CASRLTGVSYNEQFF.

The J gene is TRBJ2-5, the V gene TRBV7-6; TRBD1 might be the D (5 bases). V was clipped by 5 bases and J by 7 bases, with 11 bases between them. Per germline, CDR1 SGHVS and CDR2 FNYEAQ. There are 12 residues in the CDR3. As DNA, the CDR3 is TGTGCCAGCAGCACCCCTCAGGGGACCCAGTACTTC. The encoded protein is CASSTPQGTQYF.

The rearrangement uses TRBV19 and TRBJ1-2; D is uncertain. Germline-derived CDR1 and CDR2 are LNHDA and SQIVND (reference sequence). V was cut by 1 base and J by 7 bases, with 4 bases left in between. The CDR3 spans 11 residues. The CDR3 protein is CASSIGAGYTF. The DNA of the CDR3 is TGTGCCAGTAGTATAGGGGCTGGCTACACCTTC.

The V gene is TRBV2, the J gene TRBJ1-5, with a weak D call TRBD1 (6 bases). Germline CDR1 and CDR2: SNHLY and FYNNEI. The CDR3 is 12 amino acids. V was trimmed by 6 bases and J by 4 bases, leaving 7 bases between them. In DNA, the CDR3 is TGTGCCAGCAGAGACAGGAATCAGCCCCAGCATTTT. It translates to CASRDRNQPQHF.

The rearrangement links TRBV19 to TRBJ1-5; D gene unclear. Germline V gene lookup returns CDR1 LNHDA and CDR2 SQIVND (reference sequence). Trimming stripped 4 bases from V and 5 bases from J, with 12 bases between. The CDR3 runs to 14 residues. The CDR3 spells CASSTSGSYQPQHF. DNA for the CDR3: TGTGCCAGTAGTACGTCGGGGAGCTATCAGCCCCAGCATTTT. The complete variable domain, with remaining parts taken from reference TRBV19 and TRBJ1-5, reads DGGITQSPKYLFRKEGQNVTLSCEQNLNHDAMYWYRQDPGQGLRLIYYSQIVNDFQKGDIAEGYSVSREKKESFPLTVTSAQKNPTAFYLCASSTSGSYQPQHFGDGTRLSIL.

V and J are TRBV4-1 and TRBJ2-2, with 10 nucleotides matching TRBD2. The CDR3 runs to 17 residues. With V trimmed by 2 bases and J by 0 bases, 3 bases remained unmatched. Germline V lookup: CDR1 MGHRA, CDR2 YSYEKL. The CDR3 DNA reads TGCGCCAGCAGCCAAAGCGGGAGGGCCCCGAACACCGGGGAGCTGTTTTTT. It encodes CASSQSGRAPNTGELFF.

V is TRBV5-5 and J is TRBJ1-2, with no clear D. V shed 0 bases and J shed 6 bases, with 12 bases lying between them. In germline, CDR1 is SGHKS, CDR2 YYEKEE (reference sequence). The CDR3 sequence is 14 residues long. CDR3 DNA: TGTGCCAGCAGCTTGGGTCCCGAGCAGGATGGCTACACCTTC. It codes for CASSLGPEQDGYTF.

The chain joins TRBV6-1 to TRBJ2-2, with D possibly TRBD2 on 6 matching bases. Trimming pared 4 bases from V and 3 bases from J, leaving 9 bases between. Germline CDR1 reads MNHNS; CDR2 reads SASEGT. The CDR3 length is 14 residues. CDR3 coding DNA: TGTGCCAGCAGTGTCGGGGAGGACACCGGGGAGCTGTTTTTT. Translating it yields CASSVGEDTGELFF.

V is TRBV5-6 and J is TRBJ1-2; no definite D call. CDR1 SGHDT and CDR2 YYEEEE come from the germline V gene. This CDR3 comprises 14 residues. Trimming removed 4 bases at V and 2 bases at J, with 12 bases between. This CDR3 is CASSAGVGNYGYTF. The CDR3 DNA sequence: TGTGCCAGCAGCGCGGGAGTGGGGAACTATGGCTACACCTTC.

This clone was detected once. The chain links TRBV18 to TRBJ2-5, with 11 bases fitting TRBD2. Germline values: CDR1 KGHSH, CDR2 LQKENI. Trimming took 6 bases from V and 7 from J; bases not matched to a gene: 22. The CDR3 spans 19 residues. The CDR3, as DNA: TGTGCCAGCTCCGCCGGAACGAGCACTAGCGGGAGCCCCGTCGCGACCCAGTACTTC. It translates to CASSAGTSTSGSPVATQYF. The full variable domain, its missing parts supplied by reference TRBV18 and TRBJ2-5, is NAGVMQNPRHLVRRRGQEARLRCSPMKGHSHVYWYRQLPEEGLKFMVYLQKENIIDESGMPKERFSAEFPKEGPSILRIQQVVRGDSAAYFCASSAGTSTSGSPVATQYFGPGTRLLVL.

The rearrangement uses TRBV6-6 and TRBJ2-7; the D gene is possibly TRBD1 (6 bases). CDR3 length: 14 residues. Trimming removed 5 bases at V and 6 bases at J, with 17 bases between. Per the germline V gene, CDR1 is MNHNY and CDR2 is SVGAGI (reference sequence). The DNA for the CDR3 is TGTGCCAGCAGTCCCGACAGGAGGCATCCCGAGCAGTACTTC. Translation: CASSPDRRHPEQYF.